A selection of T cell receptor beta chains follows, all from one sample in a study of shared clonotypes between healthy human individuals. The protocol was immunoSEQ multiplex PCR, while the TCRdb copy is restricted to in-frame clones and leaves out a portion. The sample carries fewer than 3 million clones, around 92% recorded once. The sequenced sample was naive CD4+ T cells from PBMCs. These receptors were taken from a man between 18 and 29 years old in good health. Some clones in this sample may be carry-over from other donors' samples. The CDR3 runs from the conserved cysteine through the conserved F or W. The D gene is left open where the match is weak. Clone size, where shown, is once, few, many, or a class for clones that have expanded.

V: TRBV15; J: TRBJ2-4; size: .; D: .; CDR3: CATSERSSSNIQYF; DNA: TGTGCCACCAGCGAGAGGTCCAGTTCAAACATTCAGTACTTC
V: TRBV28; J: TRBJ1-4; size: .; D: TRBD1; CDR3: CASSIGQEEKLFF; DNA: TGTGCCAGCAGCATTGGACAGGAGGAAAAACTGTTTTTT
V: TRBV11-2; J: TRBJ2-1; size: .; D: .; CDR3: CASTPGGVAYNEQFF; DNA: TGTGCCAGCACCCCAGGCGGGGTAGCGTACAATGAGCAGTTCTTC
V: TRBV27; J: TRBJ2-3; size: .; D: TRBD2; CDR3: CASSWSSGRTDTQYF; DNA: TGTGCCAGCAGTTGGTCTAGCGGGAGAACAGATACGCAGTATTTT
V: TRBV6-5; J: TRBJ2-7; size: .; D: .; CDR3: CASSYSFGYEQYF; DNA: TGTGCCAGCAGTTATTCCTTCGGGTACGAGCAGTACTTC
V: TRBV7-2; J: TRBJ1-4; size: .; D: .; CDR3: CASSLRGPNEKLFF; DNA: TGTGCCAGCAGCTTGCGCGGGCCTAATGAAAAACTGTTTTTT
V: TRBV27; J: TRBJ2-7; size: .; D: .; CDR3: CASSLGFTSWYF; DNA: TGTGCCAGCAGTTTAGGCTTTACTAGCTGGTACTTC
V: TRBV27; J: TRBJ2-7; size: .; D: TRBD2; CDR3: CASSFQTSGRGYEQYF; DNA: TGTGCCAGCAGTTTCCAAACTAGCGGTCGGGGCTACGAGCAGTACTTC
V: TRBV5-1; J: TRBJ1-1; size: .; D: .; CDR3: CASSLREGTEAFF; DNA: TGCGCCAGCAGCTTAAGAGAAGGCACTGAAGCTTTCTTT
V: TRBV5-1; J: TRBJ2-3; size: .; D: TRBD2; CDR3: CASSSEGTSGKDTQYF; DNA: TGCGCCAGCAGCTCGGAAGGGACTAGCGGGAAAGATACGCAGTATTTT
V: TRBV29-1; J: TRBJ2-7; size: .; D: .; CDR3: CSVITTGLYEQYF; DNA: TGCAGCGTTATAACGACAGGCCTCTACGAGCAGTACTTC
V: TRBV19; J: TRBJ1-2; size: .; D: .; CDR3: CASSISGRYYGYTF; DNA: TGTGCCAGTAGTATTTCGGGACGGTACTATGGCTACACCTTC
V: TRBV28; J: TRBJ1-2; size: once; D: .; CDR3: CASSLVRGYGYTF; DNA: TGTGCCAGCAGTTTAGTCAGGGGTTATGGCTACACCTTC
V: TRBV5-1; J: TRBJ1-5; size: .; D: .; CDR3: CASSLVWGPNQPQHF; DNA: TGCGCCAGCAGCTTGGTTTGGGGGCCCAATCAGCCCCAGCATTTT
V: TRBV6-1; J: TRBJ1-2; size: .; D: .; CDR3: CASSETGRGALF; DNA: TGTGCCAGCAGTGAAACGGGCCGGGGAGCCCTCTTC
V: TRBV5-1; J: TRBJ2-1; size: .; D: TRBD2; CDR3: CASSFSGVYNEQFF; DNA: TGCGCCAGCAGCTTTAGCGGGGTCTACAATGAGCAGTTCTTC
V: TRBV5-1; J: TRBJ1-4; size: .; D: .; CDR3: CASSLMGSGEKLFF; DNA: TGCGCCAGCAGCTTGATGGGGTCTGGTGAAAAACTGTTTTTT
V: TRBV11-2; J: TRBJ2-5; size: .; D: .; CDR3: CASSRIQGTSETQYF; DNA: TGTGCCAGCAGCCGAATACAGGGAACGAGCGAGACCCAGTACTTC
V: TRBV2; J: TRBJ2-7; size: .; D: TRBD1; CDR3: CASSENRGLYEQYF; DNA: TGTGCCAGCAGTGAGAACAGGGGGCTGTACGAGCAGTACTTC
V: TRBV5-6; J: TRBJ2-5; size: .; D: TRBD2; CDR3: CASSLFASGKETQYF; DNA: TGTGCCAGCAGCTTGTTTGCTAGCGGGAAGGAGACCCAGTACTTC
V: TRBV5-1; J: TRBJ2-3; size: .; D: .; CDR3: CASSLDRPSTDTQYF; DNA: TGCGCCAGCAGCTTGGACCGGCCTAGCACAGATACGCAGTATTTT
V: TRBV25-1; J: TRBJ2-3; size: .; D: .; CDR3: CASSESETSTDTQYF; DNA: TGTGCCAGCAGTGAATCAGAGACTTCCACAGATACGCAGTATTTT
V: TRBV30; J: TRBJ1-2; size: .; D: TRBD1; CDR3: CAWSVGRDRGSFLANYGYTF; DNA: TGTGCCTGGAGTGTGGGCCGGGACAGGGGATCATTCCTTGCTAACTATGGCTACACCTTC
V: TRBV27; J: TRBJ2-3; size: .; D: .; CDR3: CASSFADTDTQYF; DNA: TGTGCCAGCAGTTTTGCAGACACAGATACGCAGTATTTT
V: TRBV2; J: TRBJ2-1; size: .; D: .; CDR3: CASSGQLYNEQFF; DNA: TGTGCCAGCAGTGGGCAGCTATACAATGAGCAGTTCTTC
V: TRBV5-1; J: TRBJ1-1; size: .; D: .; CDR3: CASSLGGEARFEAFF; DNA: TGCGCCAGCAGCTTGGGCGGGGAGGCCAGGTTTGAAGCTTTCTTT
V: TRBV6-5; J: TRBJ1-1; size: .; D: .; CDR3: CASTIPGRPEAFF; DNA: TGTGCCAGCACGATACCAGGGCGCCCTGAAGCTTTCTTT
V: TRBV5-8; J: TRBJ2-7; size: .; D: .; CDR3: CASSLGPGEQYF; DNA: TGTGCCAGCAGCTTGGGTCCGGGCGAGCAGTACTTC
V: TRBV2; J: TRBJ2-4; size: .; D: .; CDR3: CASWGRDGWIQYF; DNA: TGTGCCTCTTGGGGCAGGGACGGTTGGATTCAGTACTTC
V: TRBV19; J: TRBJ2-6; size: .; D: TRBD1; CDR3: CASHRGLGANVLTF; DNA: TGTGCCAGTCACAGGGGCTTAGGGGCCAACGTCCTGACTTTC
V: TRBV5-4; J: TRBJ2-6; size: .; D: TRBD1; CDR3: CASSTGTGGFGANVLTF; DNA: TGTGCCAGCAGCACCGGGACAGGGGGCTTTGGGGCCAACGTCCTGACTTTC
V: TRBV6-6; J: TRBJ1-2; size: .; D: .; CDR3: CASSREGTCTF; DNA: TGTGCCAGCAGTCGTGAAGGGACTTGCACCTTC
V: TRBV19; J: TRBJ1-3; size: .; D: TRBD1; CDR3: CASRTGVSGNTIYF; DNA: TGTGCCAGTAGAACAGGGGTCTCTGGAAACACCATATATTTT
V: TRBV27; J: TRBJ2-7; size: .; D: .; CDR3: CATATTGPYEQYF; DNA: TGTGCCACCGCGACTACGGGACCCTACGAGCAGTACTTC
V: TRBV9; J: TRBJ2-5; size: .; D: TRBD1; CDR3: CASSKTGQETQYF; DNA: TGTGCCAGCAGTAAGACAGGGCAAGAGACCCAGTACTTC
V: TRBV10-1; J: TRBJ2-1; size: .; D: TRBD2; CDR3: CASSPSGRSGEQFF; DNA: TGCGCCAGCAGCCCTAGCGGGAGGTCTGGTGAGCAGTTCTTC
V: TRBV10-2; J: TRBJ1-1; size: .; D: .; CDR3: CASSQGPGAEAFF; DNA: TGCGCCAGCAGTCAGGGACCAGGCGCTGAAGCTTTCTTT
V: TRBV28; J: TRBJ2-7; size: .; D: TRBD2; CDR3: CASSPLAGGYYEQYF; DNA: TGTGCCAGCAGTCCACTAGCGGGAGGATACTACGAGCAGTACTTC
V: TRBV7-9; J: TRBJ1-3; size: .; D: .; CDR3: CASSSPGATSGNTIYF; DNA: TGTGCCAGCAGCTCCCCCGGGGCTACCTCTGGAAACACCATATATTTT
V: TRBV7-9; J: TRBJ2-7; size: .; D: .; CDR3: CASSLTGASYEQYF; DNA: TGTGCCAGCAGCTTGACGGGTGCCTCCTACGAGCAGTACTTC
V: TRBV11-2; J: TRBJ2-7; size: .; D: .; CDR3: CASSPVTWVGSYEQYF; DNA: TGTGCCAGCAGCCCGGTGACGTGGGTTGGCTCCTACGAGCAGTACTTC